This TCR beta chain was found in a study of graft-versus-host responses after intestinal transplantation. Looking at the study overall: Among the recipients, all got anti-thymocyte globulin induction and then tacrolimus and steroids for around 3 years.

The germline V gene has CDR1 MNHEY and CDR2 SVGAGI. The CDR3 loop spans 13 amino acids. V was pared by 5 bases and J by 11 bases, with 19 bases between. Using immunoSEQ multiplex PCR, the repertoire was profiled, and TCRdb retains in-frame clones only, with some absent. The sample has around 33,000 clones, about 95% seen once; the top ten hold 0.75% to 0.95%. Specimen: PBMCs, collected 16 days after intestinal transplant. The chain has TRBV6-5 and TRBJ2-7, with D perhaps TRBD1 (6 bases). This sequence was found in a human patient who received an intestinal transplant, so some T cells may come from the graft donor. The CDR3 region is CASSTSGTKVEYF. Written as DNA, the CDR3 is TGTGCCAGCAGTACTTCCGGGACAAAGGTGGAGTACTTC.